This entry features one T cell receptor beta chain sequence. Its antigen is undetermined. The germline gene is not matched at one end of the junction; a read error may be the cause. Time point reported: persistent/refractory GD, antithyroid drugs over 5 years with positive TRAb. RNA isolated from PBMCs was used to make the TCR library. The source of the patients was an endocrinology department in Xi'an, China. Arm-PCR of CDR3 regions and iRepertoire HTBI primers were the basis on which TCR beta libraries were built. In TCRdb, the multiplex PCR reads were re-called with MiXCR into one record per CDR3 protein. The sample records roughly 400,000 distinct CDR3 sequences, around 23% being singletons. These data are taken from a study of regulatory T cells in long-lasting Graves disease. Germline CDR1 is LGHDT and CDR2 is YNNKEL (reference sequence). This CDR3 contains 14 residues. Points from the study as a whole: New patients shared fewer public clonotypes (more than 850) than persistent patients did (fewer than 3,000). Persistent cases of Graves' showed reduced TCR diversity relative to newly diagnosed patients.

V usage is TRBV3-1 and J usage is TRBJ1-3; TRBD1 is a possible D gene (5 bases). This TCR was sampled from a female donor with Graves disease. Material: peripheral blood mononuclear cells (PBMCs), obtained when the disease was refractory, from a patient treated with antithyroid drugs. The CDR3 DNA follows: TGTGCCAGCAGCCAAGCCGAGAGGGGAAACACCATACATTTT. The encoded protein is CASSQAERGNTIHF.